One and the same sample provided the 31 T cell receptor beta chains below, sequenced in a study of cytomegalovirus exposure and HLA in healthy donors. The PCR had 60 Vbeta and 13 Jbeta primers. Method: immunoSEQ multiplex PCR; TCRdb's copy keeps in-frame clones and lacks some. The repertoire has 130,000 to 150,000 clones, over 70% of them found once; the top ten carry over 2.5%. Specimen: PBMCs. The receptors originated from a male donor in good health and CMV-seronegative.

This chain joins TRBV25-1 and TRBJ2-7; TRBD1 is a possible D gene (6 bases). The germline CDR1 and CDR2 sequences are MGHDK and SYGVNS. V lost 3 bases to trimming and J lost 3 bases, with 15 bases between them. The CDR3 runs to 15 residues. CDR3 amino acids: CASSDTLRGYYEQYF. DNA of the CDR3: TGTGCCAGCAGTGATACCTTAAGGGGGTACTACGAGCAGTACTTC.

DNA of the CDR3: TGCGCCAGCAGCCCTTCGAACCCGGGACAGGGGGCGTTTGGGGCCAACGTCCTGACTTTC. It codes for CASSPSNPGQGAFGANVLTF. The chain recombines TRBV5-1 with TRBJ2-6; 12 positions agree with TRBD1. The CDR3 spans 20 residues. The germline CDR1 and CDR2 sequences are SGHRS and YFSETQ. Unmatched junction bases numbered 14, after V lost 4 bases and J lost 3 bases.

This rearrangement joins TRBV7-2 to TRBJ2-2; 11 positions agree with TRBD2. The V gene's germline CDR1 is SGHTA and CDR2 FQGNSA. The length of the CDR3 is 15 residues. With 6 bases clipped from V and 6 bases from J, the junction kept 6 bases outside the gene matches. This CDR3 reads CASRDSGGAAGELFF. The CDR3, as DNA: TGTGCCAGCAGGGATAGCGGGGGGGCAGCCGGGGAGCTGTTTTTT.

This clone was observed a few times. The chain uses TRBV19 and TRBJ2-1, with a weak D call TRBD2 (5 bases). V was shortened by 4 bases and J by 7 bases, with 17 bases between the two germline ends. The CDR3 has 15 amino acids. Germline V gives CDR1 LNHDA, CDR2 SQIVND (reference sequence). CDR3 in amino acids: CASSTGGPGGNEQFF. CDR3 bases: TGTGCCAGTAGTACAGGCGGCCCCGGAGGTAATGAGCAGTTCTTC.

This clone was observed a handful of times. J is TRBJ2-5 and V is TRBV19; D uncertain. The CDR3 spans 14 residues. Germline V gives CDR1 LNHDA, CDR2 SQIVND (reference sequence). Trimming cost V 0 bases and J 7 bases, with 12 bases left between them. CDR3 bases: TGTGCCAGTAGTATAGATCGCAGCCGGGTGACCCAGTACTTC. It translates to CASSIDRSRVTQYF.

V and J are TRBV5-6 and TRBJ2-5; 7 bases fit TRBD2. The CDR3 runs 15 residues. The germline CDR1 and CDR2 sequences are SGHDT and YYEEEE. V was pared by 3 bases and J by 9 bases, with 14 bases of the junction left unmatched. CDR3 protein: CASSWEGTDWRAQYF. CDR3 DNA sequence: TGTGCCAGCAGCTGGGAGGGGACTGACTGGAGGGCCCAGTACTTC.

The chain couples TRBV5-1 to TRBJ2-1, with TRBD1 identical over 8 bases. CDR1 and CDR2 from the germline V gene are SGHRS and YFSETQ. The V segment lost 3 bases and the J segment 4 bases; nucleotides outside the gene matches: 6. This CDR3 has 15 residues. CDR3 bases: TGCGCCAGCAGCTCGCAGGGGGCGGAATACAATGAGCAGTTCTTC. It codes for CASSSQGAEYNEQFF.

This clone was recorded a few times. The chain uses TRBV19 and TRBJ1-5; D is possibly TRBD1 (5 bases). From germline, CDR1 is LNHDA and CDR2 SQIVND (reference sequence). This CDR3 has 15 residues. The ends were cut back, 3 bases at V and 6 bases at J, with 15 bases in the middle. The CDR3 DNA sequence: TGTGCCAGTAGTATTTCGGCAGGGTGGGCTCAGCCCCAGCATTTT. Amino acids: CASSISAGWAQPQHF.

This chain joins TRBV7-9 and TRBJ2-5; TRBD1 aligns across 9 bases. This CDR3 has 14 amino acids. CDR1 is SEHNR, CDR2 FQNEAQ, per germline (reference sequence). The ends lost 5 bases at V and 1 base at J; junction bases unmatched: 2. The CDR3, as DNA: TGTGCCAGCAGCAACAGGGGGCTCCAAGAGACCCAGTACTTC. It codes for CASSNRGLQETQYF.

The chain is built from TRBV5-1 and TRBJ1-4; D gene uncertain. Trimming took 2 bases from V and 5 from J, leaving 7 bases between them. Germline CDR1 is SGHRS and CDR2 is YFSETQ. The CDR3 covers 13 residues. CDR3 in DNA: TGCGCCAGCAGCTTCGAGTTAAATGAAAAACTGTTTTTT. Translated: CASSFELNEKLFF.

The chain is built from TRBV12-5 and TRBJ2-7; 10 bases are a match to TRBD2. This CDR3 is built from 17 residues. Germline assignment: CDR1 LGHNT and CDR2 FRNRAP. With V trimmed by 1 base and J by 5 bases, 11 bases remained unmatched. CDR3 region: CASGLGSSGGAGHEQYF. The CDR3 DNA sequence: TGTGCTAGTGGTTTGGGATCGAGCGGGGGGGCCGGGCACGAGCAGTACTTC.

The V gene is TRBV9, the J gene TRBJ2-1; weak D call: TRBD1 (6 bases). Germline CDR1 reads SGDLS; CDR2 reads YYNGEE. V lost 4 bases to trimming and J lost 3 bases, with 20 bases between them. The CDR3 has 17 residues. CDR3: CASSPRQDRGIYNEQFF. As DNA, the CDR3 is TGTGCCAGCAGCCCGAGACAGGATCGGGGAATCTACAATGAGCAGTTCTTC.

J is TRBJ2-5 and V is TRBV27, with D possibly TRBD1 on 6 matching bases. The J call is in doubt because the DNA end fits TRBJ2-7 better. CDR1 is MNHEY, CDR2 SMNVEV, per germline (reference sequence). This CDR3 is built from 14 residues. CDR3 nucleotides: TGTGCCAGCAGCCCGAGGGGGTCCTCCTACGAGCAGTACTTC. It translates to CASSPRGSSYEQYF.

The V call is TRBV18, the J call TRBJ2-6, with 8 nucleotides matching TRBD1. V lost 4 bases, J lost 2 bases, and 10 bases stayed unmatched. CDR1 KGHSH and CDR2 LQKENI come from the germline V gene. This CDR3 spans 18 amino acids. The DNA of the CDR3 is TGTGCCAGCTCACTTTTACCGTTACAGGGGGCTGGGGCCAACGTCCTGACTTTC. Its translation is CASSLLPLQGAGANVLTF.

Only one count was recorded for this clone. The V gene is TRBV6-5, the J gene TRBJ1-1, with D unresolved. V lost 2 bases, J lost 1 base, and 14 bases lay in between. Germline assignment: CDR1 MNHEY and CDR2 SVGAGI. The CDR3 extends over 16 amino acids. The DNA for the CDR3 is TGTGCCAGCAGTTACAGAACGTCCGCGGGGAACACTGAAGCTTTCTTT. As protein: CASSYRTSAGNTEAFF.

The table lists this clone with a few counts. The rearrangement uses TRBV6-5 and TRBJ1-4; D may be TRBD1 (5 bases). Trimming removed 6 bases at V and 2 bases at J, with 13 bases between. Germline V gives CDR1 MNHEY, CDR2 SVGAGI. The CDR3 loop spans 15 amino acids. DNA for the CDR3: TGTGCCAGCAGGAAAATACAGGCGACTAATGAAAAACTGTTTTTT. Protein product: CASRKIQATNEKLFF.

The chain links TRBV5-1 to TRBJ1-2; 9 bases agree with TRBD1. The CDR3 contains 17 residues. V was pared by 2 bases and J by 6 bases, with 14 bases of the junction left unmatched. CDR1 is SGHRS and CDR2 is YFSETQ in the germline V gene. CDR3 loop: CASSLNRDRVVLNGYTF. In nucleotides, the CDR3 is TGCGCCAGCAGCTTAAACCGGGACAGGGTTGTCCTGAATGGCTACACCTTC.

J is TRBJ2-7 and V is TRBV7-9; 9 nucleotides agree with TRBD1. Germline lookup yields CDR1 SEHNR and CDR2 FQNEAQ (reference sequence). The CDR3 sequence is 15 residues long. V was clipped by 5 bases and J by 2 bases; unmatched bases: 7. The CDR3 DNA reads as TGTGCCAGCAGCCTGGGACAGGGAGAACCCTACGAGCAGTACTTC. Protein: CASSLGQGEPYEQYF.

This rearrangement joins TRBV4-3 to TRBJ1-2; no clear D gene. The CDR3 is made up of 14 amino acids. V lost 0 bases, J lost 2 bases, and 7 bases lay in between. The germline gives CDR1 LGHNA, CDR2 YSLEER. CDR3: CASSQDGLNYGYTF. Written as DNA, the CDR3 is TGCGCCAGCAGCCAAGATGGCCTGAACTATGGCTACACCTTC.

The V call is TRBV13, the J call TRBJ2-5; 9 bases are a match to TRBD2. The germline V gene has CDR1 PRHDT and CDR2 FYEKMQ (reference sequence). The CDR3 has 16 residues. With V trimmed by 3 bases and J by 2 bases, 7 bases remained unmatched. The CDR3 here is CASSFRLAEIQETQYF. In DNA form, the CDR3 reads TGTGCCAGCAGCTTTCGACTAGCGGAGATACAAGAGACCCAGTACTTC.

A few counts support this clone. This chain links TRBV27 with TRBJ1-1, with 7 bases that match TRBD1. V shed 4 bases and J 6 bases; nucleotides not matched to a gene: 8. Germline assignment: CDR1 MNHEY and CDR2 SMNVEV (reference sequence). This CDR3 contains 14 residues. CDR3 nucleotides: TGTGCCAGCAGTTGGGCCGGGACAGCCGCTGAAGCTTTCTTT. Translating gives CASSWAGTAAEAFF.

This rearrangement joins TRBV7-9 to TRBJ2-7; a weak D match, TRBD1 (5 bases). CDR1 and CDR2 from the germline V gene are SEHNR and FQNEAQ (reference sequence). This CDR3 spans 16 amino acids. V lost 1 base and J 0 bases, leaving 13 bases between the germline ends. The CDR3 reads CASSLGGEFSSYEQYF. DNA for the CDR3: TGTGCCAGCAGCTTAGGGGGCGAGTTCTCCTCCTACGAGCAGTACTTC.

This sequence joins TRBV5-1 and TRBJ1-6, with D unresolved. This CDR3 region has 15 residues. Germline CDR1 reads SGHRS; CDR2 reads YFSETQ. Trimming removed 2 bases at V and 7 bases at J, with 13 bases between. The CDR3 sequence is CASSFGRGSNSPLHF. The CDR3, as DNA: TGCGCCAGCAGCTTCGGGCGGGGTTCCAATTCACCCCTCCACTTT.

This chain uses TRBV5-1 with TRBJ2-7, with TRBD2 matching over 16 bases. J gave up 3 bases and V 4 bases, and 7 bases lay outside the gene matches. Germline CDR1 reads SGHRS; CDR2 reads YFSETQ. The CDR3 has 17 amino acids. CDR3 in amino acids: CASSPGLAGGPGYEQYF. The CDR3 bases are TGCGCCAGCAGCCCGGGACTAGCGGGAGGGCCGGGCTACGAGCAGTACTTC. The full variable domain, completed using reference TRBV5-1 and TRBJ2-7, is KAGVTQTPRYLIKTRGQQVTLSCSPISGHRSVSWYQQTPGQGLQFLFEYFSETQRNKGNFPGRFSGRQFSNSRSEMNVSTLELGDSALYLCASSPGLAGGPGYEQYFGPGTRLTVT.

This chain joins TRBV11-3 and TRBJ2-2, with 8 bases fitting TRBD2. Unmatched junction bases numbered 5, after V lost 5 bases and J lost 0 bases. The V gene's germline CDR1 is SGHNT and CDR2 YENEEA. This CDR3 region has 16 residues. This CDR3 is CASSRQRGPNTGELFF. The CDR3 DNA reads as TGTGCCAGCAGCCGGCAGCGGGGGCCGAACACCGGGGAGCTGTTTTTT.

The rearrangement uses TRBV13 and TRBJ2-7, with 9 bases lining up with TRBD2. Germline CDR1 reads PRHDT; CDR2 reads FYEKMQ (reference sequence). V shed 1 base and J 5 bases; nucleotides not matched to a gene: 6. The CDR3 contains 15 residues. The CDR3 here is CASSLASAGGHEQYF. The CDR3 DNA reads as TGTGCCAGCAGCTTAGCGTCAGCGGGGGGCCACGAGCAGTACTTC.

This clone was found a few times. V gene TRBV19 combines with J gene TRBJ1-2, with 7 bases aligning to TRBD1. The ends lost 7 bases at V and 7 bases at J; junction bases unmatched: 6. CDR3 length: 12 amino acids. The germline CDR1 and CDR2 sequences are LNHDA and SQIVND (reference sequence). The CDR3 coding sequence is TGTGCCAGTATGACAGGGATGTTTGGCTACACCTTC. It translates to CASMTGMFGYTF.

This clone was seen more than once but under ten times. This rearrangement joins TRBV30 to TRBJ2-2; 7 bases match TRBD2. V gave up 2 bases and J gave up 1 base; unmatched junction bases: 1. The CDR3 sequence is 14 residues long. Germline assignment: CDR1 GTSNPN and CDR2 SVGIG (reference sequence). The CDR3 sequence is CAWSSGGNTGELFF. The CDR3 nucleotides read TGTGCCTGGAGTTCGGGAGGGAACACCGGGGAGCTGTTTTTT.

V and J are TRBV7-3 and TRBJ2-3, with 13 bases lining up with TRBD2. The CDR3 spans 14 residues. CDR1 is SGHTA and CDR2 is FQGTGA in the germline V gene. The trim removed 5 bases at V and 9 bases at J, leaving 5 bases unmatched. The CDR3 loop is CASSKTSGGMTQYF. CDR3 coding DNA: TGTGCCAGCAGCAAGACTAGCGGGGGGATGACGCAGTATTTT.

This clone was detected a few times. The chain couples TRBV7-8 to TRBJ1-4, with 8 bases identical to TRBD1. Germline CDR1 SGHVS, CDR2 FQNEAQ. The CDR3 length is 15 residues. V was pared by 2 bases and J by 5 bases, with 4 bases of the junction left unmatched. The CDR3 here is CASSLRRTGNEKLFF. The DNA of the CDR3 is TGTGCCAGCAGCTTACGCCGGACAGGGAATGAAAAACTGTTTTTT.

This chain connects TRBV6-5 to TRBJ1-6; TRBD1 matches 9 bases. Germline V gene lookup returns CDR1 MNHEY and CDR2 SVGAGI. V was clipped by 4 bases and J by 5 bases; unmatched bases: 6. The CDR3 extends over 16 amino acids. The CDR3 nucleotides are TGTGCCAGCAGTTCCGGGACAGGGCTCAATAATTCACCCCTCCACTTT. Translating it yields CASSSGTGLNNSPLHF.